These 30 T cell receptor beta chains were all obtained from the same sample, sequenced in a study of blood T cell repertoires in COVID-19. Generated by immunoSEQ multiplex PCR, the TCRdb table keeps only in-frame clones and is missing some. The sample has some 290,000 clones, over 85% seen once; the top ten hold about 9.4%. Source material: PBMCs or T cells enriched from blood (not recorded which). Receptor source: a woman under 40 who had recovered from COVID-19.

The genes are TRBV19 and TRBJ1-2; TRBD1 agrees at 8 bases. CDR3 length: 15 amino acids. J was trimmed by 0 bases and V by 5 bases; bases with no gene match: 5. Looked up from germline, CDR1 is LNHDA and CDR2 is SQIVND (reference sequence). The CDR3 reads CASSSGTGANYGYTF. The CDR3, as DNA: TGTGCCAGTAGTTCCGGGACAGGAGCTAACTATGGCTACACCTTC.

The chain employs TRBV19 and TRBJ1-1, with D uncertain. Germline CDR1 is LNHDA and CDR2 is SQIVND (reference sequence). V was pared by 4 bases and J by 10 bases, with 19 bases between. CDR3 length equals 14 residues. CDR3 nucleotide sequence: TGTGCCAGTAGTAATATGTTGGCGTACACAGCAGCTTTCTTT. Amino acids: CASSNMLAYTAAFF.

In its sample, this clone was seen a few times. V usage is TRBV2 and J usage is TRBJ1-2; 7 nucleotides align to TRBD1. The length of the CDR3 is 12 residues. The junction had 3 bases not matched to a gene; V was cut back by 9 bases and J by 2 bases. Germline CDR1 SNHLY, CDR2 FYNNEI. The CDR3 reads CARGQENYGYTF. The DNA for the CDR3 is TGTGCCAGAGGACAGGAGAACTATGGCTACACCTTC.

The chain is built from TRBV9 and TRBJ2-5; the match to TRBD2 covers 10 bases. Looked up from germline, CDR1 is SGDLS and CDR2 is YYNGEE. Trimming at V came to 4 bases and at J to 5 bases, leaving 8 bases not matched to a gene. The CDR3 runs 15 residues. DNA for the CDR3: TGTGCCAGCAGCCCCCATGAGCGGGAGGGGGAGACCCAGTACTTC. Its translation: CASSPHEREGETQYF. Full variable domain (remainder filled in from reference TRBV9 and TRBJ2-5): DSGVTQTPKHLITATGQRVTLRCSPRSGDLSVYWYQQSLDQGLQFLIQYYNGEERAKGNILERFSAQQFPDLHSELNLSSLELGDSALYFCASSPHEREGETQYFGPGTRLLVL.

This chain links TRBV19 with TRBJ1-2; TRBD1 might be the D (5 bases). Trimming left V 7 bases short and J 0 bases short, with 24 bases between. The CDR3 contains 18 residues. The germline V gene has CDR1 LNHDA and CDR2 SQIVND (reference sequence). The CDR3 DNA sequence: TGTGCCAGTACTACAAGACAGACGCTGGGGATCGCTAACTATGGCTACACCTTC. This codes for CASTTRQTLGIANYGYTF.

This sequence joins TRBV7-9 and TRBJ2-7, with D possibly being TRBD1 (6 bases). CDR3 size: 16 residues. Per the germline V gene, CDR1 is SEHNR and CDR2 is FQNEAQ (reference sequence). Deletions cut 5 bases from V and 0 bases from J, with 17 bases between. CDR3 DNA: TGTGCCAGCAGCCCAACAACCGGACAGTACTCCTACGAGCAGTACTTC. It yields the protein CASSPTTGQYSYEQYF.

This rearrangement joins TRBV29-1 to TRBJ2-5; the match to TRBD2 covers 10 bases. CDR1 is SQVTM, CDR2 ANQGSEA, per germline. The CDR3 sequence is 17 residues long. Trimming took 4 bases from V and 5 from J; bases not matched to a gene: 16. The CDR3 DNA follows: TGCAGCGTTGCGGGACTAGCGTCTCCTGCGAAGGGGGAGACCCAGTACTTC. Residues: CSVAGLASPAKGETQYF.

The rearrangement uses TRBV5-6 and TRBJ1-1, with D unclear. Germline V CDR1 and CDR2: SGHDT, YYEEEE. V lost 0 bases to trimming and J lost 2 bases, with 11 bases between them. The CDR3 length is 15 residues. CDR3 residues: CASSLGAGANTEAFF. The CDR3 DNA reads TGTGCCAGCAGCTTGGGCGCGGGCGCCAACACTGAAGCTTTCTTT. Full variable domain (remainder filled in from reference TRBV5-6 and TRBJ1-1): DAGVTQSPTHLIKTRGQQVTLRCSPKSGHDTVSWYQQALGQGPQFIFQYYEEEERQRGNFPDRFSGHQFPNYSSELNVNALLLGDSALYLCASSLGAGANTEAFFGQGTRLTVV.

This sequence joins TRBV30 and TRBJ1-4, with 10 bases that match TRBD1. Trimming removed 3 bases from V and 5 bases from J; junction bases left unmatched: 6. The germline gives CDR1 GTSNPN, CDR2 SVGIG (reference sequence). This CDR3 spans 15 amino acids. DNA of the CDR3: TGTGCCTGGAGGATTAGGGGACAGGGGAATGAAAAACTGTTTTTT. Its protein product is CAWRIRGQGNEKLFF.

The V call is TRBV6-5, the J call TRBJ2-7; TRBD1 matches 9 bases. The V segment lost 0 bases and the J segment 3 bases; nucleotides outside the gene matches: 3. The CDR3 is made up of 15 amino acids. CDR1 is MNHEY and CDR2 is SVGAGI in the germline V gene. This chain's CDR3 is CASSYSGQGNYEQYF. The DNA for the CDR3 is TGTGCCAGCAGTTACTCGGGACAGGGAAACTACGAGCAGTACTTC.

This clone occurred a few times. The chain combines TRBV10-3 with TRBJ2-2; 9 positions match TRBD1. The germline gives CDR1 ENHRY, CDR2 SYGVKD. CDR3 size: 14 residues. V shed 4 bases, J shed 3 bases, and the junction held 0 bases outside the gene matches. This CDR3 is CAISGDRDTGELFF. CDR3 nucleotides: TGTGCCATCAGTGGGGACAGGGACACCGGGGAGCTGTTTTTT.

The CDR3 DNA is TGTGCCAGCAGCCGAGAGGGGGTGAACACTGAAGCTTTCTTT. Encoded protein: CASSREGVNTEAFF. The chain combines TRBV28 with TRBJ1-1; possibly TRBD1 for D (6 bases). CDR3 length equals 14 residues. V lost 6 bases and J 0 bases, leaving 11 bases between the germline ends. Germline V CDR1 and CDR2: MDHEN, SYDVKM.

CDR3 sequence reads: CASSQDQGLAIYNEQFF. The CDR3 region has the DNA TGTGCCAGCAGCCAAGATCAGGGACTAGCTATCTACAATGAGCAGTTCTTC. V gene TRBV4-2 combines with J gene TRBJ2-1, with 9 nucleotides matching TRBD2. This CDR3 is built from 17 residues. Germline lookup yields CDR1 LGHNA and CDR2 YNFKEQ. Unmatched junction bases numbered 6, after V lost 0 bases and J lost 3 bases.

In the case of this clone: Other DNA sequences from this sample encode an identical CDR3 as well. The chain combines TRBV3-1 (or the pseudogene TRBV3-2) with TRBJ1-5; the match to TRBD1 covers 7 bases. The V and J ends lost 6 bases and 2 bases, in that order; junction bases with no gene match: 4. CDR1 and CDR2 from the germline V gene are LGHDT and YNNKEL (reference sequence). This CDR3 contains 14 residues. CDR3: CASSQTGGNQPQHF. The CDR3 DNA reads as TGTGCCAGCAGTCAAACAGGGGGCAATCAGCCCCAGCATTTT.

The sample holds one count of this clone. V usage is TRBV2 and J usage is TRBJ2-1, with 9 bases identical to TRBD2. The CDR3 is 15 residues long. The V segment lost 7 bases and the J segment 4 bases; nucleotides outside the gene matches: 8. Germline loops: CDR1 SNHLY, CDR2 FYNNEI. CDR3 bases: TGTGCCAGCACCGAACGGCGGGGGGGTTACAATGAGCAGTTCTTC. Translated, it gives CASTERRGGYNEQFF. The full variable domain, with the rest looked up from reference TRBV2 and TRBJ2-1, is EPEVTQTPSHQVTQMGQEVILRCVPISNHLYFYWYRQILGQKVEFLVSFYNNEISEKSEIFDDQFSVERPDGSNFTLKIRSTKLEDSAMYFCASTERRGGYNEQFFGPGTRLTVL.

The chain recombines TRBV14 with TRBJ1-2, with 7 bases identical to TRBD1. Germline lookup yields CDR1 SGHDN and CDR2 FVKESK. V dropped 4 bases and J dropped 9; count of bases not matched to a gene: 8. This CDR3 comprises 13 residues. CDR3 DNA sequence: TGTGCCAGCAGCCCCGGGACAGCTTCCAGCTACACCTTC. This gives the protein CASSPGTASSYTF.

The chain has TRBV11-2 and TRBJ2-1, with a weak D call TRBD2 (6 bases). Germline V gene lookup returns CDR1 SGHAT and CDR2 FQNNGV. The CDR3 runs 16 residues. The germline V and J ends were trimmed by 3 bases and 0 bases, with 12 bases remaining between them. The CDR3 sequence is CASSFHGGSSYNEQFF. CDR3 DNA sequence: TGTGCCAGCAGCTTTCATGGGGGGAGCTCCTACAATGAGCAGTTCTTC. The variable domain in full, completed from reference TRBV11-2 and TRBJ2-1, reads EAGVAQSPRYKIIEKRQSVAFWCNPISGHATLYWYQQILGQGPKLLIQFQNNGVVDDSQLPKDRFSAERLKGVDSTLKIQPAKLEDSAVYLCASSFHGGSSYNEQFFGPGTRLTVL.

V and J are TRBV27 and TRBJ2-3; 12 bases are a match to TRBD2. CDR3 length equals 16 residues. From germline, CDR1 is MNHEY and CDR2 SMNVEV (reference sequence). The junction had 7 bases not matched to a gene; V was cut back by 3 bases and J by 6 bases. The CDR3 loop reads CASSFVLAGGTDTQYF. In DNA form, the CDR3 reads TGTGCCAGCAGTTTTGTTCTAGCGGGAGGGACGGATACGCAGTATTTT.

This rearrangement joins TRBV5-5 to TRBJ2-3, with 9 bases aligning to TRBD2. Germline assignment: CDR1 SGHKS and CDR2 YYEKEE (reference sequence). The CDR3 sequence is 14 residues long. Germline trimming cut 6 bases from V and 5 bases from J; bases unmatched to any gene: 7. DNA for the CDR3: TGTGCCAGCAACCTAGAACTAGCGGGAGATACGCAGTATTTT. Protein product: CASNLELAGDTQYF.

Here the CDR3 DNA reads TGCGCCAGCTCGGGGACTAGCAGAGCCTACGAGCAGTACTTC. Translation: CASSGTSRAYEQYF. The chain couples TRBV5-1 to TRBJ2-7, with 9 bases aligning to TRBD2. Germline CDR1 reads SGHRS; CDR2 reads YFSETQ. Trimming at V came to 7 bases and at J to 2 bases, leaving 7 bases not matched to a gene. This CDR3 spans 14 amino acids.

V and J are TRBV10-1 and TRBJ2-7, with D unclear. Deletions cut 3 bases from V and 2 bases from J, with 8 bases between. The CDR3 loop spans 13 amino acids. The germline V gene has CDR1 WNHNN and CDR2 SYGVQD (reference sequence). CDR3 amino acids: CASSDRLPYEQYF. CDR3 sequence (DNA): TGCGCCAGCAGTGACAGGCTACCCTACGAGCAGTACTTC.

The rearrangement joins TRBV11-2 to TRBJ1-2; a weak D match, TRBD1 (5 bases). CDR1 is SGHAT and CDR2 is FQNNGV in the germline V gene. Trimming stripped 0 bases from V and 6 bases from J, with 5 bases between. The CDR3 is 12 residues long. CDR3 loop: CASSLEGDGYTF. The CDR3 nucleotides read TGTGCCAGCAGCTTAGAAGGGGATGGCTACACCTTC.

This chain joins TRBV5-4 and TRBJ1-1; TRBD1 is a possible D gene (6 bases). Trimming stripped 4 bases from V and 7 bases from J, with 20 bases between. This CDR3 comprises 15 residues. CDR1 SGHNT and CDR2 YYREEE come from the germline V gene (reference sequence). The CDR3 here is CASSLSGHAGVEAFF. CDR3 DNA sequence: TGTGCCAGCAGCCTTTCGGGACACGCCGGGGTTGAAGCTTTCTTT.

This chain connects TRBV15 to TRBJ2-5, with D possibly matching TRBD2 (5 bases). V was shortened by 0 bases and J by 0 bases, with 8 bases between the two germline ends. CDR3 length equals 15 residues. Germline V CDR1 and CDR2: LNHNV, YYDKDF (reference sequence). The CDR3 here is CATSRDLDYQETQYF. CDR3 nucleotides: TGTGCCACCAGCAGAGATTTGGACTACCAAGAGACCCAGTACTTC. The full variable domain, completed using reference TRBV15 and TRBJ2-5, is DAMVIQNPRYQVTQFGKPVTLSCSQTLNHNVMYWYQQKSSQAPKLLFHYYDKDFNNEADTPDNFQSRRPNTSFCFLDIRSPGLGDTAMYLCATSRDLDYQETQYFGPGTRLLVL.

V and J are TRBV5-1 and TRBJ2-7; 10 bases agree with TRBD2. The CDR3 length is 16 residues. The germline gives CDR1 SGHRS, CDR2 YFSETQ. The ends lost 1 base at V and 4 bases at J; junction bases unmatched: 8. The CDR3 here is CASSLTTSGVLYEQYF. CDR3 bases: TGCGCCAGCAGCTTGACAACTAGCGGGGTATTATACGAGCAGTACTTC.

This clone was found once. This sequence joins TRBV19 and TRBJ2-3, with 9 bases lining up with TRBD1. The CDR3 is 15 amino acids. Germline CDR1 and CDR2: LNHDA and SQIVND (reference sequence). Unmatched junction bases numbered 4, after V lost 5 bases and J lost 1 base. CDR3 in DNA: TGTGCCAGTAGTTCCGGGACAGGGCGCACAGATACGCAGTATTTT. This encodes CASSSGTGRTDTQYF.

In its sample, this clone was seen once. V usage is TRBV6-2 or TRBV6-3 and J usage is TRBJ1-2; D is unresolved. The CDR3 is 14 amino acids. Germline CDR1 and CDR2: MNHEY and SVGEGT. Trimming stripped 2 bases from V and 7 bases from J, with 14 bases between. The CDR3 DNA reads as TGTGCCAGCAGTTACCAAGGACTAGGGAGTGGCTACACCTTC. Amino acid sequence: CASSYQGLGSGYTF.

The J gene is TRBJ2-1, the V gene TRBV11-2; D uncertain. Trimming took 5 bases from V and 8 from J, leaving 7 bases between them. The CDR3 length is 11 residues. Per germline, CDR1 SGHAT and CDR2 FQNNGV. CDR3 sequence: CASSRVDEQFF. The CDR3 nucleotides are TGTGCCAGCAGCCGGGTCGATGAGCAGTTCTTC.

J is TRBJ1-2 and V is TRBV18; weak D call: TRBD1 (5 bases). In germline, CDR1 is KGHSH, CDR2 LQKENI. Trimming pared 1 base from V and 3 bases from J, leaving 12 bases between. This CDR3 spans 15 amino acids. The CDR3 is CASSPLKGSDYGYTF. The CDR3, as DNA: TGTGCCAGCTCACCACTAAAGGGGTCGGACTATGGCTACACCTTC.

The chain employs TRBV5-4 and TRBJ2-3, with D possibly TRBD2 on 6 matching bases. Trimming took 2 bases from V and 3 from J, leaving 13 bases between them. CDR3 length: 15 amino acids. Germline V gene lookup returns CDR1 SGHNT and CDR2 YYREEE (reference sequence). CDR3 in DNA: TGTGCCAGCAGCTTTGGGGGGACTGTTACAGATACGCAGTATTTT. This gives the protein CASSFGGTVTDTQYF.